A selection of T cell receptor beta chains follows, all from one sample in a study of T cells expressing NK-cell markers. TCRdb reprocessed the 5' RACE reads and keeps a single row for each CDR3 protein, giving no DNA. The listing contains 200,000 to 300,000 distinct CDR3 sequences. The sample was blood T cells: a sorted CD56 or NKG2C T cell subset, CD4+ or CD8+ T cells, or bulk PBMC T cells (not recorded which). All receptors come from a woman aged 18-70 years in good health. Each CDR3 is given with its conserved first and last residue.

cdr3_aa: CASSGQVNTGELFF
j_call: TRBJ2-2
v_call: TRBV10-1

cdr3_aa: CASRQGRSNQPQHF
j_call: TRBJ1-5
v_call: TRBV12-3/TRBV12-4

cdr3_aa: CSARAGWGGNTIYF
j_call: TRBJ1-3
v_call: TRBV20-1

cdr3_aa: CAWSVLRLAGVVNEQFF
j_call: TRBJ2-1
v_call: TRBV30

cdr3_aa: CASSLRGPQPPLHF
j_call: TRBJ1-6
v_call: TRBV12-3/TRBV12-4

cdr3_aa: CATSDPGQGLEKLFF
j_call: TRBJ1-4
v_call: TRBV24-1

cdr3_aa: CASSSLAENTEAFF
j_call: TRBJ1-1
v_call: TRBV6-5

cdr3_aa: CASSFGGAPETQYF
j_call: TRBJ2-5
v_call: TRBV6-5

cdr3_aa: CASSPSGTSPSILYNEQFF
j_call: TRBJ2-1
v_call: TRBV6-2/TRBV6-3

cdr3_aa: CASSSATSPAQYF
j_call: TRBJ2-5
v_call: TRBV13